Each of the 31 T cell receptor beta chains below was sequenced from the same sample in a study of shared clonotypes between healthy human individuals. Here immunoSEQ multiplex PCR was the method, and the copy in TCRdb shows in-frame clones only, minus some. The data contain about 770,000 clones, 72% of them singletons. Sequencing was performed on memory CD4+ T cells sorted from blood. Subset given: CD45RA-negative fraction. These receptors originate from a woman aged 25 to 39 in good health.

The V and J genes are TRBV28 and TRBJ2-2; 11 positions match TRBD2. CDR1 MDHEN and CDR2 SYDVKM come from the germline V gene. The V gene end was trimmed by 5 bases and the J gene end by 4 bases; junction bases not matched to a gene: 3. The CDR3 covers 15 residues. Here the CDR3 reads CASSATSGITGELFF. CDR3 bases: TGTGCCAGCAGTGCGACTAGCGGGATCACCGGGGAGCTGTTTTTT.

The CDR3 spells CASKMEATNEKLFF. The CDR3 DNA reads as TGCGCCAGTAAAATGGAGGCGACTAATGAAAAACTGTTTTTT. This rearrangement joins TRBV5-1 to TRBJ1-4; D unresolved. The CDR3 spans 14 residues. Germline V CDR1 and CDR2: SGHRS, YFSETQ. V was clipped by 8 bases and J by 2 bases, with 13 bases between them. Full variable domain (rest looked up from reference TRBV5-1 and TRBJ1-4): KAGVTQTPRYLIKTRGQQVTLSCSPISGHRSVSWYQQTPGQGLQFLFEYFSETQRNKGNFPGRFSGRQFSNSRSEMNVSTLELGDSALYLCASKMEATNEKLFFGSGTQLSVL.

A note on this clone: The sample carries other DNA sequences with the same CDR3. The chain uses TRBV19 and TRBJ2-6, with D unclear. V was cut by 6 bases and J by 1 base, with 4 bases left in between. The CDR3 runs 13 residues. Germline CDR1 is LNHDA and CDR2 is SQIVND (reference sequence). As DNA, the CDR3 is TGTGCCAGTAGGGGTTCTGGGGCCAACGTCCTGACTTTC. It yields the protein CASRGSGANVLTF. Full variable domain (outside the CDR3, taken from reference TRBV19 and TRBJ2-6): DGGITQSPKYLFRKEGQNVTLSCEQNLNHDAMYWYRQDPGQGLRLIYYSQIVNDFQKGDIAEGYSVSREKKESFPLTVTSAQKNPTAFYLCASRGSGANVLTFGAGSRLTVL.

V gene TRBV13 combines with J gene TRBJ2-5, with D perhaps TRBD1 or TRBD2 (5 bases each). Looked up from germline, CDR1 is PRHDT and CDR2 is FYEKMQ (reference sequence). The CDR3 loop spans 16 amino acids. The V gene lost 1 base and the J gene lost 5 bases, with 17 bases spanning the gap. CDR3 sequence reads: CASSLVGEINGETQYF. The DNA of the CDR3 is TGTGCCAGCAGCTTAGTGGGGGAGATCAACGGGGAGACCCAGTACTTC.

This clone was seen more than once but under ten times. The CDR3 loop is CASINRFMETQYF. For the CDR3, the DNA is TGTGCCAGCATCAACAGGTTTATGGAGACCCAGTACTTC. The J gene is TRBJ2-5, the V gene TRBV2, with D perhaps TRBD1 (5 bases). Trimming took 7 bases from V and 5 from J, leaving 14 bases between them. This CDR3 has 13 amino acids. Per the germline V gene, CDR1 is SNHLY and CDR2 is FYNNEI.

The chain links TRBV18 to TRBJ1-5, with D perhaps TRBD1 (5 bases). The CDR3 is made up of 17 amino acids. Looked up from germline, CDR1 is KGHSH and CDR2 is LQKENI. Trimming shortened V by 3 bases and J by 0 bases, and 15 bases separated the two germline ends. Here the CDR3 reads CASSPTRGGYSNQPQHF. In nucleotides, the CDR3 is TGTGCCAGCTCACCTACGAGGGGAGGATATAGCAATCAGCCCCAGCATTTT. The variable domain in full, completed from reference TRBV18 and TRBJ1-5, reads NAGVMQNPRHLVRRRGQEARLRCSPMKGHSHVYWYRQLPEEGLKFMVYLQKENIIDESGMPKERFSAEFPKEGPSILRIQQVVRGDSAAYFCASSPTRGGYSNQPQHFGDGTRLSIL.

This chain joins TRBV11-3 and TRBJ2-2; D ambiguous. Germline V gene data show CDR1 as SGHNT and CDR2 as YENEEA. The V gene lost 1 base and the J gene lost 5 bases, with 2 bases spanning the gap. The CDR3 extends over 12 amino acids. CDR3: CASSLGTGELFF. The CDR3 nucleotides are TGTGCCAGCAGCTTAGGAACCGGGGAGCTGTTTTTT.

This clone has a handful of counts. V and J are TRBV10-1 and TRBJ2-3, with D possibly being TRBD1 (5 bases). Germline V gene sequence: CDR1 WNHNN, CDR2 SYGVQD (reference sequence). The length of the CDR3 is 16 residues. V was clipped by 0 bases and J by 0 bases, with 10 bases between them. The CDR3 protein is CASSESVAGSTDTQYF. CDR3 sequence (DNA): TGCGCCAGCAGTGAGTCGGTGGCAGGGAGCACAGATACGCAGTATTTT.

The rearrangement joins TRBV5-6 to TRBJ2-2, with D possibly TRBD1 on 6 matching bases. V was clipped by 4 bases and J by 6 bases, with 22 bases between them. The CDR3 is 17 amino acids. Germline CDR1 is SGHDT and CDR2 is YYEEEE. CDR3 in amino acids: CASSTYLQGSYAGELFF. DNA of the CDR3: TGTGCCAGCAGCACCTACCTACAGGGATCATATGCCGGGGAGCTGTTTTTT.

The rearrangement links TRBV18 to TRBJ2-5; 11 positions match TRBD2. The ends lost 3 bases at V and 5 bases at J; junction bases unmatched: 8. This CDR3 has 16 residues. Germline V CDR1 and CDR2: KGHSH, LQKENI. The DNA of the CDR3 is TGTGCCAGCTCACCGCCTGACCTAGCGGGAGGCGAGACCCAGTACTTC. Translation gives CASSPPDLAGGETQYF.

The chain employs TRBV7-2 and TRBJ2-7; TRBD2 matches at 7 bases. Unmatched junction bases numbered 12, after V lost 4 bases and J lost 3 bases. Germline CDR1 is SGHTA and CDR2 is FQGNSA. This CDR3 contains 16 residues. In DNA, the CDR3 is TGTGCCAGCAGCTCAATTCCGAGCGGGATAAACTACGAGCAGTACTTC. It encodes CASSSIPSGINYEQYF.

This clone came up many times. The chain is built from TRBV5-1 and TRBJ2-3; D uncertain. CDR3 length equals 12 residues. Trimming removed 6 bases from V and 4 bases from J, with 9 bases in between. The V gene's germline CDR1 is SGHRS and CDR2 YFSETQ. The CDR3, as DNA: TGCGCCAGCAAGTCCGCTGCAGATACGCAGTATTTT. This gives the protein CASKSAADTQYF.

The chain has TRBV29-1 and TRBJ2-2; D may be TRBD1 or TRBD2 (9 bases each). The CDR3 runs to 15 residues. Germline CDR1 is SQVTM and CDR2 is ANQGSEA. Here the CDR3 DNA reads TGCCGCGGGGGGGAGGGACAGGGCGACACCGGGGAGCTGTTTTTT. Translation: CRGGEGQGDTGELFF.

The rearrangement joins TRBV27 to TRBJ2-5, with 7 bases identical to TRBD1. The CDR3 is made up of 15 amino acids. CDR1 is MNHEY and CDR2 is SMNVEV in the germline V gene (reference sequence). J lost 1 base, V lost 6 bases, and 8 bases had no gene match. The CDR3 reads CASRNKQGFQETQYF. The CDR3 nucleotides read TGTGCCAGCAGGAATAAACAGGGGTTCCAAGAGACCCAGTACTTC.

The V gene is TRBV28, the J gene TRBJ2-7; TRBD1 agrees at 7 bases. CDR3 length: 15 residues. Germline V gives CDR1 MDHEN, CDR2 SYDVKM. The ends lost 2 bases at V and 3 bases at J; junction bases unmatched: 7. The CDR3 reads CASSLLGGQHYEQYF. The CDR3 DNA follows: TGTGCCAGCAGTTTACTTGGGGGACAGCACTACGAGCAGTACTTC.

Here the CDR3 reads CASSSQGRLHEQYF. In DNA form, the CDR3 reads TGCGCCAGCAGCTCCCAGGGAAGGCTCCACGAGCAGTACTTC. The V call is TRBV5-1, the J call TRBJ2-7; D is possibly TRBD1 (5 bases). With 3 bases removed from V and 5 bases from J, the gap between germline ends came to 15 bases. The CDR3 is made up of 14 amino acids. Germline CDR1 reads SGHRS; CDR2 reads YFSETQ.

The chain carries TRBV5-1 and TRBJ2-1; 8 bases align to TRBD2. The CDR3 totals 13 residues. V was pared by 7 bases and J by 9 bases, with 9 bases of the junction left unmatched. Germline V CDR1 and CDR2: SGHRS, YFSETQ. The CDR3 here is CASAGLDRGEQFF. In DNA, the CDR3 is TGCGCCAGCGCGGGACTAGATCGTGGTGAGCAGTTCTTC.

This chain links TRBV7-9 with TRBJ1-3; TRBD1 is a possible D gene (6 bases). This CDR3 comprises 14 residues. Germline CDR1 reads SEHNR; CDR2 reads FQNEAQ (reference sequence). The V end was cut by 5 bases, the J end by 4 bases, with 12 bases between. CDR3 sequence (DNA): TGTGCCAGCAGCGTCGGACAGATAGGAAACACCATATATTTT. It specifies CASSVGQIGNTIYF.

The gene calls are TRBV6-1 and TRBJ1-3, with no clear D. Germline CDR1 MNHNS, CDR2 SASEGT. The CDR3 consists of 15 residues. V dropped 3 bases and J dropped 6 bases, with 15 bases sitting between them. The DNA for the CDR3 is TGTGCCAGCAGTGAGGCGGACGGCGAGGAAAACACCATATATTTT. Translation: CASSEADGEENTIYF.

This sequence joins TRBV12-2 and TRBJ2-7; TRBD1 was called by the table and not checked on the DNA. TRBV12-2 corresponds to a pseudogene. The CDR3 contains 13 residues. The CDR3 sequence is CASRLPWTAEQYF. DNA of the CDR3: TGTGCAAGTCGCTTACCGTGGACAGCCGAGCAGTACTTC.

The gene calls are TRBV28 and TRBJ2-2, with D maybe TRBD2 (6 bases). Trimming pared 4 bases from V and 1 base from J, leaving 16 bases between. Germline V gene data show CDR1 as MDHEN and CDR2 as SYDVKM. The CDR3 totals 17 residues. The CDR3 reads CASSSQGLRENTGELFF. Here the CDR3 DNA reads TGTGCCAGCAGTTCCCAGGGTTTGCGGGAGAACACCGGGGAGCTGTTTTTT.

This clone came up a few times. For the CDR3, the DNA is TGTGCCAGCAGCGTAGCCGGTTTCCGGGTTGGCCCCTACAATGAGCAGTTCTTC. Its protein product is CASSVAGFRVGPYNEQFF. This chain links TRBV9 with TRBJ2-1; D gene unclear. The CDR3 is 18 residues long. From germline, CDR1 is SGDLS and CDR2 YYNGEE. Between the trimmed V and J ends, which lost 0 bases and 2 bases, there was a span of 18 bases. Based on the CDR3 plus reference TRBV9 and TRBJ2-1, the full variable domain is DSGVTQTPKHLITATGQRVTLRCSPRSGDLSVYWYQQSLDQGLQFLIQYYNGEERAKGNILERFSAQQFPDLHSELNLSSLELGDSALYFCASSVAGFRVGPYNEQFFGPGTRLTVL.

This clone came up a few times. The chain carries TRBV6-1 and TRBJ2-2, with TRBD2 matching 7 bases. The CDR3 has 17 residues. Per germline, CDR1 MNHNS and CDR2 SASEGT. The junction had 8 bases not matched to a gene; V was cut back by 3 bases and J by 1 base. The CDR3 sequence: CASSDPGASGNTGELFF. The CDR3 DNA sequence: TGTGCCAGCAGTGACCCTGGGGCTAGCGGGAACACCGGGGAGCTGTTTTTT.

The V and J genes are TRBV2 and TRBJ2-5; D unresolved. This CDR3 comprises 12 residues. The ends were cut back, 8 bases at V and 5 bases at J, with 12 bases in the middle. Germline lookup yields CDR1 SNHLY and CDR2 FYNNEI. The CDR3 protein is CASAKDGETQYF. DNA of the CDR3: TGTGCCAGCGCGAAAGACGGGGAGACCCAGTACTTC.

This clone was counted a single time. The chain links TRBV28 to TRBJ2-7; 7 bases are shared with TRBD1. The CDR3 is 12 residues long. V gave up 10 bases and J gave up 1 base; unmatched junction bases: 4. CDR1 and CDR2 from the germline V gene are MDHEN and SYDVKM. The DNA for the CDR3 is TGTGCCACTAGACAGGGATCCTACGAGCAGTACTTC. Amino acid sequence: CATRQGSYEQYF.

In the case of this clone: Other DNA sequences of this sample code for an identical CDR3. The J gene is TRBJ2-1, the V gene TRBV5-1; D unresolved. V gave up 1 base and J gave up 0 bases, with 8 bases separating them. This CDR3 has 15 residues. The germline CDR1 and CDR2 sequences are SGHRS and YFSETQ. CDR3 nucleotide sequence: TGCGCCAGCAGCTTGTCACGAAACTCCTACAATGAGCAGTTCTTC. Its translation is CASSLSRNSYNEQFF.

The chain joins TRBV5-6 to TRBJ1-1, with TRBD1 identical over 8 bases. V shed 1 base and J 10 bases; nucleotides not matched to a gene: 9. Germline V CDR1 and CDR2: SGHDT, YYEEEE. CDR3 length equals 14 residues. The CDR3 loop is CASSLRDTGGVAFF. The CDR3 coding sequence is TGTGCCAGCAGCTTGAGGGACACAGGGGGTGTAGCTTTCTTT. The whole variable domain, filled in from reference TRBV5-6 and TRBJ1-1, reads DAGVTQSPTHLIKTRGQQVTLRCSPKSGHDTVSWYQQALGQGPQFIFQYYEEEERQRGNFPDRFSGHQFPNYSSELNVNALLLGDSALYLCASSLRDTGGVAFFGQGTRLTVV.

The table lists this clone with a few counts. The rearrangement links TRBV5-1 to TRBJ2-1, with TRBD2 as a possible D gene (6 bases). V was clipped by 4 bases and J by 3 bases, with 14 bases between them. This CDR3 comprises 15 residues. Germline lookup yields CDR1 SGHRS and CDR2 YFSETQ. The chain's CDR3 is CASSVGLADYNEQFF. CDR3 bases: TGCGCCAGCAGCGTCGGGTTAGCGGACTACAATGAGCAGTTCTTC.

The gene calls are TRBV6-5 and TRBJ2-7; D is perhaps TRBD2 (6 bases). The CDR3 spans 15 residues. V shed 6 bases and J shed 5 bases, with 20 bases lying between them. Germline V lookup: CDR1 MNHEY, CDR2 SVGAGI. The CDR3 loop reads CASRRGRGNVDEQYF. In DNA, the CDR3 is TGTGCCAGCAGACGGGGCCGGGGGAACGTCGACGAGCAGTACTTC.

Worth noting for this clone: At the DNA level, this CDR3 is encoded by other sequences in the same sample as well. The chain joins TRBV6-5 to TRBJ1-1, with D uncertain. CDR1 and CDR2 from the germline V gene are MNHEY and SVGAGI. The CDR3 runs 14 residues. Trimming took off 2 bases at V and 1 base at J, with 8 bases between the two ends. CDR3 protein: CASSYRGGNTEAFF. In DNA form, the CDR3 reads TGTGCCAGCAGTTACCGAGGTGGGAACACTGAAGCTTTCTTT.

This clone has a single count. V is TRBV28 and J is TRBJ2-3; TRBD1 aligns across 7 bases. This CDR3 has 15 residues. The germline V gene encodes CDR1 MDHEN and CDR2 SYDVKM. V trimming: 5 bases; J trimming: 3 bases; junction bases outside the gene matches: 8. CDR3 amino acids: CASSIRQGWTDTQYF. CDR3 DNA: TGTGCCAGCAGTATCCGACAGGGTTGGACAGATACGCAGTATTTT.